This T cell receptor beta chain is from a study of CD8 T cells in ankylosing spondylitis. TCRdb itself ran the 5' RACE reads through MiXCR, one entry per CDR3 protein. This sample yields 39,000 or so distinct CDR3 sequences, of which under 13% are seen a single time; more than 15% belongs to the top ten. This clonotype was found many times. What it binds is not known. Whole-study results and caveats: Those disease-linked clones were CD8+; they were also relatively rare in peripheral blood. There was reportedly significant enrichment of clones that were disease-linked in matched ankylosing spondylitis synovial fluid. Some motif variants had been reported before (in reactive arthritis synovial fluid and blood).

The specimen was blood, either unsorted or a sorted T cell fraction (not recorded which). This receptor was identified in a male donor with ankylosing spondylitis or in good health (not recorded which).

The CDR3, as DNA: TGTGCCAGAAGCTCCGGGACTAGCGGGAATGAGCAGTTCTTC. Translation: CARSSGTSGNEQFF. The J gene is TRBJ2-1, the V gene TRBV5-3, with 12 bases aligning to TRBD2. TRBV5-3 counts as an open reading frame of uncertain function. The trim removed 3 bases at V and 7 bases at J, leaving 2 bases unmatched. This CDR3 is 14 amino acids long.